This entry lists 26 T cell receptor beta chains sequenced from one sample in a study of CD8+CD57+ T cells in acquired aplastic anemia. Whoever was chosen for sequencing had shown CD8+CD57+ cell expansion by flow cytometry. Template material for TCR beta VDJ and CDR3 profiling consisted of genomic DNA. TCRdb re-derived calls from the reads in MiXCR, one entry per CDR3 protein. The sample has about 180,000 distinct CDR3 sequences; around 60% are singletons. The source material was sorted CD4+, CD8+, or CD8+CD57+ T cells (not recorded which) from PBMCs. Every receptor here comes from a human donor with aplastic anemia.

On this clonotype: Likely a read error: the CDR3 ends without its conserved phenylalanine or tryptophan. The V and J genes are TRBV2 and TRBJ2-7, with TRBD1 matching over 8 bases. The CDR3 is 15 amino acids. The V and J ends lost 7 bases and 6 bases, in that order; junction bases with no gene match: 14. Germline V gives CDR1 SNHLY, CDR2 FYNNEI. The CDR3 DNA reads TGTGCCAGCAAGACAGGGGACGGGCCCCAGGGCGAGCAGTACCTC. This encodes CASKTGDGPQGEQYL.

The chain is built from TRBV12-3 or TRBV12-4 and TRBJ1-2, with 10 bases matching TRBD1. CDR3 length equals 17 residues. The trim removed 5 bases at V and 3 bases at J, leaving 12 bases unmatched. CDR3 sequence (DNA): TGTGCCAGCAGTCCTGGGACAGGGGTCCTCTGGGACTATGGCTACACCTTC. It translates to CASSPGTGVLWDYGYTF.

This clonotype was seen at least ten times. The V call is TRBV20-1, the J call TRBJ1-3; D gene uncertain. The CDR3 has 18 amino acids. The V gene lost 4 bases and the J gene lost 5 bases, with 27 bases spanning the gap. CDR1 DFQATT and CDR2 SNEGSKA come from the germline V gene (reference sequence). The CDR3 DNA follows: TGCAGTGCTACTCGCCGGGAGCCGATTTTCAGATTCCGAAACACCATATATTTT. Translation: CSATRREPIFRFRNTIYF.

This clonotype was recorded at least ten times. The chain recombines TRBV4-1 with TRBJ1-1; D is uncertain. The CDR3 loop spans 14 amino acids. V was trimmed by 1 base and J by 1 base, leaving 7 bases between them. CDR1 is MGHRA, CDR2 YSYEKL, per germline. CDR3 residues: CASSQARGNTEAFF. DNA of the CDR3: TGCGCCAGCAGCCAAGCGCGGGGGAACACTGAAGCTTTCTTT.

This clonotype has at least ten counts. The chain joins TRBV27 to TRBJ2-1; D gene ambiguous. Trimming shortened V by 10 bases and J by 6 bases, and 13 bases separated the two germline ends. The CDR3 runs to 12 residues. The germline gives CDR1 MNHEY, CDR2 SMNVEV (reference sequence). The CDR3 coding sequence is TGTGCCACCAATAGCTGGGGCAATGAGCAGTTCTTC. Protein sequence: CATNSWGNEQFF.

In its sample, this clonotype was seen many times. The CDR3: CASRRQGAYEQYF. The CDR3 region has the DNA TGTGCCAGCAGGAGGCAGGGGGCCTACGAGCAGTACTTC. This chain uses TRBV2 with TRBJ2-7; 7 positions match TRBD1. V lost 6 bases, J lost 2 bases, and 4 bases stayed unmatched. Germline CDR1 SNHLY, CDR2 FYNNEI. The CDR3 totals 13 residues.

This clonotype was recorded many times. Here the CDR3 omits its conserved ending phenylalanine or tryptophan, so a read error is the likely source. This chain joins TRBV6-5 and TRBJ1-6, with D tentatively TRBD1 (6 bases). The CDR3 runs to 15 residues. Per germline, CDR1 MNHEY and CDR2 SVGAGI. V gave up 0 bases and J gave up 5 bases, with 8 bases separating them. CDR3 loop: CASSYSQGNNSPLHL. The CDR3 DNA is TGTGCCAGCAGTTACTCACAGGGCAATAATTCACCCCTCCACCTT.

In regard to this clonotype: Just one base apart from a much larger clone, this may be a read error. It is likely a read error, because the conserved phenylalanine at the end of the CDR3 is missing. This sequence joins TRBV12-3 or TRBV12-4 and TRBJ2-1; D possibly corresponds to TRBD2 (6 bases). CDR3 length: 15 residues. V was shortened by 3 bases and J by 2 bases, with 11 bases between the two germline ends. The DNA of the CDR3 is TGTGCCAGCAGTTTGGGGGGTTACCCCTACAATGAGCAGTTCCTC. Encoded protein: CASSLGGYPYNEQFL.

This clonotype was counted a few times. The chain has TRBV20-1 and TRBJ2-7; 10 bases fit TRBD2. Germline V gene lookup returns CDR1 DFQATT and CDR2 SNEGSKA (reference sequence). The CDR3 length is 15 residues. V gave up 3 bases and J gave up 5 bases; unmatched junction bases: 10. This CDR3 is CSARGASGRTHEQYF. CDR3 nucleotide sequence: TGCAGTGCTAGGGGAGCTAGCGGGAGAACCCACGAGCAGTACTTC.

The chain has TRBV6-1 and TRBJ1-2; D gene ambiguous. CDR3 length: 15 amino acids. Germline assignment: CDR1 MNHNS and CDR2 SASEGT. Trimming left V 3 bases short and J 0 bases short, with 11 bases between. The DNA of the CDR3 is TGTGCCAGCAGTGATCTCTGGGCCCCTAACTATGGCTACACCTTC. Translation: CASSDLWAPNYGYTF.

This chain connects TRBV10-3 to TRBJ2-5, with TRBD2 identical over 13 bases. V lost 10 bases and J lost 5; bases outside the gene matches: 7. This CDR3 region has 14 residues. CDR1 and CDR2 (germline): ENHRY, SYGVKD. In nucleotides, the CDR3 is TGTGCCAGTCGGACTAGCGGGAGTTCGGAGACCCAGTACTTC. Its protein is CASRTSGSSETQYF.

In this sample, this clonotype turned up many times. The chain combines TRBV2 with TRBJ1-3; 8 bases are a match to TRBD1. This CDR3 comprises 19 residues. The germline CDR1 and CDR2 sequences are SNHLY and FYNNEI. Germline trimming cut 4 bases from V and 1 base from J; bases unmatched to any gene: 15. The CDR3: CASSASLGQGDLSGNTIYF. DNA for the CDR3: TGTGCCAGCAGTGCCTCACTAGGACAGGGTGATTTATCTGGAAACACCATATATTTT.

This chain connects TRBV7-8 to TRBJ1-5, with 8 nucleotides matching TRBD1. Germline V CDR1 and CDR2: SGHVS, FQNEAQ. The ends lost 2 bases at V and 4 bases at J; junction bases unmatched: 4. CDR3 length equals 15 residues. The CDR3 bases are TGTGCCAGCAGCTTACGCGGACAGGGTAATCAGCCCCAGCATTTT. It yields the protein CASSLRGQGNQPQHF.

This clonotype showed up just once. The V and J genes are TRBV20-1 and TRBJ2-7; D might be TRBD1 or TRBD2, each matching 6 bases. CDR1 DFQATT and CDR2 SNEGSKA come from the germline V gene (reference sequence). The CDR3 runs 12 residues. The V gene lost 2 bases and the J gene lost 7 bases, with 12 bases spanning the gap. The CDR3 reads CSARQGGGEQYF. The CDR3 DNA reads as TGCAGTGCTAGACAAGGGGGAGGTGAGCAGTACTTC.

The gene calls are TRBV10-3 and TRBJ2-7, with TRBD1 matching 7 bases. The trim removed 4 bases at V and 4 bases at J, leaving 10 bases unmatched. The CDR3 has 15 amino acids. Germline CDR1 reads ENHRY; CDR2 reads SYGVKD. The CDR3 region is CAISGRQGENYEQYF. The CDR3 coding sequence is TGTGCCATCAGTGGTAGGCAGGGGGAGAATTACGAGCAGTACTTC.

This clonotype was seen once. The gene calls are TRBV20-1 and TRBJ2-7; 7 nucleotides align to TRBD1. Germline CDR1 is DFQATT and CDR2 is SNEGSKA (reference sequence). The CDR3 contains 12 residues. The trim removed 6 bases at V and 0 bases at J, leaving 2 bases unmatched. The CDR3 here is CSAWDSSYEQYF. The DNA of the CDR3 is TGCAGTGCGTGGGACAGCTCCTACGAGCAGTACTTC.

The chain joins TRBV19 to TRBJ1-5, with D tentatively TRBD1 (5 bases). The CDR3 covers 15 residues. Looked up from germline, CDR1 is LNHDA and CDR2 is SQIVND (reference sequence). V dropped 7 bases and J dropped 1 base, with 14 bases sitting between them. In nucleotides, the CDR3 is TGTGCCAGTATTAAAGGGACGGGCAGCAATCAGCCCCAGCATTTT. This encodes CASIKGTGSNQPQHF.

The genes are TRBV7-8 and TRBJ2-2; 8 bases line up with TRBD2. There are 15 residues in the CDR3. From germline, CDR1 is SGHVS and CDR2 FQNEAQ. V trimming: 5 bases; J trimming: 1 base; junction bases outside the gene matches: 3. The CDR3 here is CASSTLAGNTGELFF. As DNA, the CDR3 is TGTGCCAGCAGCACCCTAGCGGGGAACACCGGGGAGCTGTTTTTT.

The chain links TRBV7-8 to TRBJ2-7; 9 nucleotides match TRBD1. The germline V gene encodes CDR1 SGHVS and CDR2 FQNEAQ. The CDR3 runs to 14 residues. The ends lost 4 bases at V and 6 bases at J; junction bases unmatched: 7. The CDR3 DNA sequence: TGTGCCAGCAGCTACGGACAGGGGTCTAGCGAGCAGTACTTC. The encoded protein is CASSYGQGSSEQYF.

The chain employs TRBV19 and TRBJ1-2, with D maybe TRBD1 (6 bases). V was trimmed by 7 bases and J by 4 bases, leaving 13 bases between them. The CDR3 totals 13 residues. CDR1 and CDR2 from the germline V gene are LNHDA and SQIVND (reference sequence). DNA for the CDR3: TGTGCCAGTAAGGGACATCGGTCCTATGGCTACACCTTC. Residues: CASKGHRSYGYTF.

The V gene is TRBV20-1, the J gene TRBJ1-1; D is unresolved. Per germline, CDR1 DFQATT and CDR2 SNEGSKA (reference sequence). Trimming cost V 0 bases and J 4 bases, with 6 bases left between them. The CDR3 totals 12 residues. The CDR3 DNA follows: TGCAGTGCTAGAGAATGGGGCACTGAAGCTTTCTTT. It specifies CSAREWGTEAFF.

The chain combines TRBV29-1 with TRBJ2-3, with D maybe TRBD1 (6 bases). The CDR3 runs to 14 residues. V was trimmed by 4 bases and J by 0 bases, leaving 11 bases between them. Germline-derived CDR1 and CDR2 are SQVTM and ANQGSEA. The CDR3 DNA reads TGCAGCGTTGGAGGGGACATTAGCACAGATACGCAGTATTTT. This encodes CSVGGDISTDTQYF.

This clonotype was recorded at least ten times. This sequence joins TRBV10-3 and TRBJ1-2; 7 bases agree with TRBD1. Trimming at V came to 11 bases and at J to 5 bases, leaving 17 bases not matched to a gene. The CDR3 extends over 15 amino acids. In germline, CDR1 is ENHRY, CDR2 SYGVKD. The CDR3 DNA follows: TGTGCCGCTCAGTCCGGGACAGCTTCTCTATATGGCTACACCTTC. Residues: CAAQSGTASLYGYTF.

The chain has TRBV29-1 and TRBJ2-3, with TRBD2 matching 7 bases. The CDR3 is 13 residues long. J lost 10 bases, V lost 3 bases, and 10 bases had no gene match. Germline V gives CDR1 SQVTM, CDR2 ANQGSEA. CDR3 coding DNA: TGCAGCGTTGAGAAAGGGCCGGGGGGTGCGCAGTATTTT. Residues: CSVEKGPGGAQYF.

This clonotype was found many times. The V gene is TRBV20-1, the J gene TRBJ2-7; D unresolved. Germline-derived CDR1 and CDR2 are DFQATT and SNEGSKA (reference sequence). CDR3 length equals 11 residues. The V gene lost 5 bases and the J gene lost 4 bases, with 9 bases spanning the gap. CDR3 coding DNA: TGCAGTGCTTCAGACGGGTACGAGCAGTACTTC. It encodes CSASDGYEQYF.

V is TRBV7-2 and J is TRBJ1-1; D is uncertain. V was clipped by 1 base and J by 3 bases, with 9 bases between them. Germline CDR1 and CDR2: SGHTA and FQGNSA. This CDR3 comprises 14 residues. This CDR3 is CASSLGSGDTEAFF. CDR3 coding DNA: TGTGCCAGCAGCTTAGGCAGTGGGGACACTGAAGCTTTCTTT.